This T cell receptor beta chain was captured by sequencing in a study of sequential checkpoint blockade in melanoma. As for the study in general: Arm A got nivolumab then ipilimumab; arm B the reverse, 1:1. Matched biopsies came pretreatment and at week 13 for 20 to 25 patients.

Generated by immunoSEQ multiplex PCR, the TCRdb table keeps only in-frame clones and is missing some. The sample shows fewer than 3,000 clones, roughly 15% of them seen only once. The sample's treatment: randomized to nivolumab then ipilimumab (arm A) or the reverse (arm B). The TCR comes from a human donor with melanoma. The source material was tumor tissue (inferred from file names), sampled from a patient given nivolumab and ipilimumab in sequence.

This CDR3 is CASSLQKDTQYF. In DNA, the CDR3 is TGTGCCAGCAGTTTACAAAAAGATACGCAGTATTTT. The chain employs TRBV28 and TRBJ2-3; unclear D gene. The CDR3 is 12 residues long. Trimming removed 2 bases from V and 5 bases from J, with 5 bases in between. Germline V gene lookup returns CDR1 MDHEN and CDR2 SYDVKM.